The T cell receptor beta chain under discussion was sequenced for a study of blood T cell repertoires in COVID-19. In the source study's methods: Amplifying reference gene primers gave estimates of nucleated cell counts. Sequencing used immunoSEQ multiplex PCR; TCRdb keeps in-frame clones, though not all of them. The V and J calls and clone size are taken from that table; D and trimming were inferred from the DNA. The sample has tens of thousands of clones, 89% seen once. V lost 2 bases and J 7 bases, leaving 6 bases between the germline ends. Germline V lookup: CDR1 PRHDT, CDR2 FYEKMQ (reference sequence). The CDR3 has 13 residues.

The rearrangement joins TRBV13 to TRBJ1-6; no clear D gene. Sequenced material: peripheral blood. This TCR derives from a man aged 65 to 79 with active or convalescent COVID-19. Here the CDR3 reads CASSLWENSPLHF. The CDR3 nucleotides read TGTGCCAGCAGCTTATGGGAGAATTCACCCCTCCACTTT.